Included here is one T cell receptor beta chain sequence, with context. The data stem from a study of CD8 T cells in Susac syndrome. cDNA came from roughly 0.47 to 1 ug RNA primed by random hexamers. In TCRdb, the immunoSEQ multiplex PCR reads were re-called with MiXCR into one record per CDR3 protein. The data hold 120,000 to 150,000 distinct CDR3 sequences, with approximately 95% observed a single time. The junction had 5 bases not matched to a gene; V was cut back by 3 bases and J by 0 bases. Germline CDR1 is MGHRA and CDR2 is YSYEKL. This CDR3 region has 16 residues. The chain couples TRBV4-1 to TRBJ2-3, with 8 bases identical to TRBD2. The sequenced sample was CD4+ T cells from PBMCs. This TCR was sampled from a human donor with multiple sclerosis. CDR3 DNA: TGCGCCAGCAGCCAGAAACTAGCGGCCAGCACAGATACGCAGTATTTT. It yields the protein CASSQKLAASTDTQYF.